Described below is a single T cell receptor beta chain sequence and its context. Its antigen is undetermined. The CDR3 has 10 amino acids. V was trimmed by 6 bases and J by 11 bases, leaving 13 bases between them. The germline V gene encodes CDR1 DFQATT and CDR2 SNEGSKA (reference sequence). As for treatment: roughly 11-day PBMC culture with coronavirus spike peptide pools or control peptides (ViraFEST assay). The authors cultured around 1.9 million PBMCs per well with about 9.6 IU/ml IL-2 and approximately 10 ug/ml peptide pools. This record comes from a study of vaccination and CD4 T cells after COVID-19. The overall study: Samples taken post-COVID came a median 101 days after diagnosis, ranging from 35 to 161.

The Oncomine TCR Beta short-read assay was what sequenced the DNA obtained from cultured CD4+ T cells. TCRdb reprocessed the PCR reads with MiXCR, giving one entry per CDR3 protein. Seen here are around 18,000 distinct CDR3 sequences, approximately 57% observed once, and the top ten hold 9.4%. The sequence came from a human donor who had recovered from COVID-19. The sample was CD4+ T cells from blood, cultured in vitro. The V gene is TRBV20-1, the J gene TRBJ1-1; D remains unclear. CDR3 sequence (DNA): TGCAGTGCCCCATTTCGTGGGGCTTTCTTT. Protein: CSAPFRGAFF.